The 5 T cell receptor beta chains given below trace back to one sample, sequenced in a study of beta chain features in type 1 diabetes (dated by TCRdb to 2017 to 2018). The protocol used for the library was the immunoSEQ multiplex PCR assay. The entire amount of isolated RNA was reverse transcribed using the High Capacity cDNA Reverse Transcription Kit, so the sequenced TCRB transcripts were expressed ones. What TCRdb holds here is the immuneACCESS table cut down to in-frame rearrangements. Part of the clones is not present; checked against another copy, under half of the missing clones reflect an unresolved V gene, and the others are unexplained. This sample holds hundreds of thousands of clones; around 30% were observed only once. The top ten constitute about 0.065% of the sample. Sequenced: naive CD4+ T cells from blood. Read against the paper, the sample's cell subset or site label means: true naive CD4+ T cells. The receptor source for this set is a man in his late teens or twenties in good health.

The CDR3 region is CASSLELGADTQYF. In DNA, the CDR3 is TGCGCCAGCAGCTTGGAGCTCGGTGCAGATACGCAGTATTTT. The V and J genes are TRBV5-1 and TRBJ2-3; no definite D call. Germline V gene lookup returns CDR1 SGHRS and CDR2 YFSETQ. The CDR3 loop spans 14 amino acids. Deletions cut 0 bases from V and 4 bases from J, with 9 bases between.

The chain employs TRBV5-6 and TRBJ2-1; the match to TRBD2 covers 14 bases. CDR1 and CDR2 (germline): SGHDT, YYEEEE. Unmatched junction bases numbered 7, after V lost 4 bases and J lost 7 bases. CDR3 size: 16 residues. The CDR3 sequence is CASSPGLAGVGNEQFF. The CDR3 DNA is TGTGCCAGCAGCCCGGGACTAGCGGGAGTTGGGAATGAGCAGTTCTTC.

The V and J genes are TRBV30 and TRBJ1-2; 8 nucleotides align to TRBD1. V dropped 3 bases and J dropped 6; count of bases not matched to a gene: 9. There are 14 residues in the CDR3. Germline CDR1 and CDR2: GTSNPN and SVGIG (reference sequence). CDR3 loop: CAWRPRTGFDGYTF. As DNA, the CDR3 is TGTGCCTGGAGACCCAGGACAGGGTTTGATGGCTACACCTTC.

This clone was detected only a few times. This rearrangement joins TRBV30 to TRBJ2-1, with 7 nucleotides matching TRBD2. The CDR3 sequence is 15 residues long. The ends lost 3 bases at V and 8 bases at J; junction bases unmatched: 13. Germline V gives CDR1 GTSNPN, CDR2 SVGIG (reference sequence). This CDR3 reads CAWSTSVQSGHEQFF. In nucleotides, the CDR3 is TGTGCCTGGAGCACTAGCGTCCAGAGCGGCCATGAGCAGTTCTTC.

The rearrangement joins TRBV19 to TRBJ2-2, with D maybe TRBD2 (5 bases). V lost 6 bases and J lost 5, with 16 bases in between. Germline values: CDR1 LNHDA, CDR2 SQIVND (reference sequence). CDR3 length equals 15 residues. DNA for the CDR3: TGTGCCAGTAGGGGCCCGGCTACGGGGACCGGGGAGCTGTTTTTT. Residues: CASRGPATGTGELFF.